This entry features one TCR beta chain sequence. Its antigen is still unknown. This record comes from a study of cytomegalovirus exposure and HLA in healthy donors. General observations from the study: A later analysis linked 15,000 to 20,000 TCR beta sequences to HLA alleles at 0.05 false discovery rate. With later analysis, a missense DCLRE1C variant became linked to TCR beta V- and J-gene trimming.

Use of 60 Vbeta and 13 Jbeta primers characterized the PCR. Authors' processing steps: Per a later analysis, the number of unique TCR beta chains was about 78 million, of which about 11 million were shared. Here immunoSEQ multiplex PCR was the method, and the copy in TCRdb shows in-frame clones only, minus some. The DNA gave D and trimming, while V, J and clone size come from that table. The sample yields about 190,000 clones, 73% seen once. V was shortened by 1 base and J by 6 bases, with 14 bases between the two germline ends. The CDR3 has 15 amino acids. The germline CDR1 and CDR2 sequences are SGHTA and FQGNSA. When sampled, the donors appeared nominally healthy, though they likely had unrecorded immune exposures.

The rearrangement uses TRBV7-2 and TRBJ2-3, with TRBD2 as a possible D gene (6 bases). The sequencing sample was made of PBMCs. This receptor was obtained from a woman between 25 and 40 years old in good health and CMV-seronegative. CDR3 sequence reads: CASSLDAGSSDTQYF. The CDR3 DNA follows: TGTGCCAGCAGCTTAGATGCCGGGAGTTCGGATACGCAGTATTTT.